This T cell receptor beta chain was found in a study of blood T cell repertoires in COVID-19. The assay was immunoSEQ multiplex PCR, and TCRdb's table has in-frame clones only and misses some. The sample lists over 350,000 clones, roughly 91% occurring once. This CDR3 region has 13 residues. Germline loops: CDR1 SQVTM, CDR2 ANQGSEA. V dropped 6 bases and J dropped 1; count of bases not matched to a gene: 6. Source material: PBMCs or T cells enriched from blood (not recorded which). The sequence was obtained from a woman between 18 and 30 years old who had recovered from COVID-19. This chain links TRBV29-1 with TRBJ2-7; 7 nucleotides line up with TRBD2. The CDR3: CSVPGGRSYEQYF. The CDR3 DNA sequence: TGCAGCGTCCCGGGGGGTCGGTCCTACGAGCAGTACTTC.